These 24 T cell receptor beta chains were all obtained from the same sample, sequenced in a study of blood T cells in healthy people across ages (dated by TCRdb to about 2015). The receptor library was made with 5' RACE. TCRdb names Illumina HiSeq 2500 as the instrument used. A second PCR of 7 to 11 cycles was performed with a sample-barcoded 5' primer and a J-beta primer mix. The public reads were reanalyzed by TCRdb: fastp trimming at Q25, MiXCR alignment, in-frame beta chains only. Rows with a matching CDR3 protein are joined into one entry that keeps the most common DNA and genes. The sample profile shows approximately 800,000 distinct CDR3 sequences; roughly 50% of them were found once. About 20% of the sample rests with the top ten. Sequenced: blood. These receptors came from a man aged 25 to 45 in good health.

V is TRBV11-2 and J is TRBJ2-6; D possibly corresponds to TRBD1 (5 bases). Germline loops: CDR1 SGHAT, CDR2 FQNNGV. The length of the CDR3 is 16 residues. V lost 4 bases to trimming and J lost 0 bases, with 10 bases between them. Written as DNA, the CDR3 is TGTGCCAGCAGCTCCGCCAGGGACTCTGGGGCCAACGTCCTGACTTTC. Its translation is CASSSARDSGANVLTF.

The V and J genes are TRBV29-1 and TRBJ1-1; D unresolved. In germline, CDR1 is SQVTM, CDR2 ANQGSEA. The V and J ends lost 7 bases and 0 bases respectively, with 12 bases between them. The CDR3 length is 13 residues. The CDR3 loop is CSARPSLNTEAFF. For the CDR3, the DNA is TGCAGCGCTAGACCGTCGTTGAACACTGAAGCTTTCTTT.

This clonotype has more than one count but fewer than ten. DNA of the CDR3: TGTGCCAGCAGTCTAGGGGTGCGGACCCAGTACTTC. Amino acid sequence: CASSLGVRTQYF. The rearrangement uses TRBV7-2 and TRBJ2-5; possible D gene TRBD1, 5 bases. Trimming took off 6 bases at V and 7 bases at J, with 12 bases between the two ends. The CDR3 has 12 amino acids. Germline V lookup: CDR1 SGHTA, CDR2 FQGNSA.

This rearrangement joins TRBV10-3 to TRBJ2-4; 11 nucleotides match TRBD2. CDR1 is ENHRY, CDR2 SYGVKD, per germline. V trimming: 2 bases; J trimming: 8 bases; junction bases outside the gene matches: 5. The CDR3 loop spans 15 amino acids. The CDR3 is CAISEATSGADIQYF. DNA for the CDR3: TGTGCCATCAGTGAGGCGACTAGCGGGGCTGACATTCAGTACTTC.

This clonotype was observed a single time. This chain connects TRBV20-1 to TRBJ1-1, with a possible D match to TRBD1 (5 bases). The germline V gene has CDR1 DFQATT and CDR2 SNEGSKA (reference sequence). Trimming removed 4 bases at V and 0 bases at J, with 18 bases between. The CDR3 has 16 residues. The CDR3: CSANPGRGTVNTEAFF. The CDR3 region has the DNA TGCAGTGCTAATCCAGGGCGGGGGACCGTGAACACTGAAGCTTTCTTT.

This clonotype turned up a few times. V and J are TRBV6-5 and TRBJ2-1, with 10 bases that match TRBD1. The CDR3 consists of 15 residues. V dropped 5 bases and J dropped 6; count of bases not matched to a gene: 7. Germline CDR1 MNHEY, CDR2 SVGAGI. CDR3 DNA: TGTGCCAGCAGTAGGGACAGGGGAATACCCAATGAGCAGTTCTTC. It encodes CASSRDRGIPNEQFF.

This clonotype appeared a single time. CDR3 in amino acids: CASSSPGSGNQPQHF. The DNA for the CDR3 is TGTGCCAGCAGCTCTCCGGGTTCCGGCAATCAGCCCCAGCATTTT. This chain links TRBV7-8 with TRBJ1-5; no firm D call. Trimming left V 4 bases short and J 2 bases short, with 12 bases between. The CDR3 spans 15 residues. The germline gives CDR1 SGHVS, CDR2 FQNEAQ.

This clonotype has more than one count but fewer than ten. The chain has TRBV20-1 and TRBJ2-1; D may be TRBD2 (6 bases). The V end lost 0 bases, the J end lost 1 base, and 13 bases lay between the germline ends. The CDR3 consists of 16 residues. Looked up from germline, CDR1 is DFQATT and CDR2 is SNEGSKA (reference sequence). CDR3 coding DNA: TGCAGTGCTAGAGATTGGGGGGAAGGGTCCTACAATGAGCAGTTCTTC. Translation: CSARDWGEGSYNEQFF.

CDR3 nucleotides: TGCGCCAGCAGCACCTCTACAGGGACCCTCCAAGAGACCCAGTACTTC. This encodes CASSTSTGTLQETQYF. This chain links TRBV4-3 with TRBJ2-5; tentative D call: TRBD1 (6 bases). The CDR3 loop spans 16 amino acids. In germline, CDR1 is LGHNA, CDR2 YSLEER. The V end lost 5 bases, the J end lost 1 base, and 17 bases lay between the germline ends.

This sequence joins TRBV4-1 and TRBJ2-4; D gene ambiguous. The DNA end favors TRBJ2-7, so the J call may be wrong. The CDR3 has 13 residues. CDR1 is MGHRA, CDR2 YSYEKL, per germline. Here the CDR3 reads CASSQDRPPEQYF. CDR3 bases: TGCGCCAGCAGCCAAGATCGTCCGCCCGAGCAGTACTTC.

The chain has TRBV27 and TRBJ2-7; possibly TRBD1 for D (5 bases). The CDR3 runs 13 residues. V was trimmed by 3 bases and J by 3 bases, leaving 9 bases between them. In germline, CDR1 is MNHEY, CDR2 SMNVEV (reference sequence). For the CDR3, the DNA is TGTGCCAGCAGTTTTGGGGCCTACTACGAGCAGTACTTC. Translation: CASSFGAYYEQYF.

As for this clonotype: An end of the junction does not agree with germline; a read error may underlie this. V gene TRBV9 combines with J gene TRBJ2-1; perhaps TRBD1 as D (5 bases). CDR1 and CDR2 (germline): SGDLS, YYNGEE. The CDR3 has 17 residues. The DNA for the CDR3 is TGTGCCAGCAGCCCCAGGGTAACGCATAGCTCCTACAATGGGCAGTTCTTC. Protein sequence: CASSPRVTHSSYNGQFF.

The V call is TRBV7-2, the J call TRBJ2-7; TRBD1 matches at 7 bases. CDR1 and CDR2 (germline): SGHTA, FQGNSA. The J segment lost 0 bases and the V segment lost 5 bases, leaving 16 bases of the junction unmatched. CDR3 size: 18 residues. CDR3 in amino acids: CASSPRGQQGRGSYEQYF. The CDR3 nucleotides read TGTGCCAGCAGCCCTAGGGGCCAACAGGGGCGCGGCTCCTACGAGCAGTACTTC. The variable domain in full, with the rest retrieved from reference TRBV7-2 and TRBJ2-7, is GAGVSQSPSNKVTEKGKDVELRCDPISGHTALYWYRQSLGQGLEFLIYFQGNSAPDKSGLPSDRFSAERTGGSVSTLTIQRTQQEDSAVYLCASSPRGQQGRGSYEQYFGPGTRLTVT.

The V and J genes are TRBV25-1 and TRBJ1-2; D might be TRBD1 (6 bases). The V end was cut by 3 bases, the J end by 8 bases, with 10 bases between. CDR3 size: 12 residues. Germline CDR1 reads MGHDK; CDR2 reads SYGVNS. In nucleotides, the CDR3 is TGTGCCAGCAGTGATGCGGGGGGCGGCTACACCTTC. This sequence encodes CASSDAGGGYTF.

This clonotype was counted only a few times. The rearrangement links TRBV7-2 to TRBJ2-1; D gene ambiguous. This CDR3 is 14 amino acids long. V gave up 5 bases and J gave up 4 bases, with 12 bases separating them. CDR1 and CDR2 (germline): SGHTA, FQGNSA. DNA for the CDR3: TGTGCCAGCAGCGTGAGCCCAGGTTACAATGAGCAGTTCTTC. This translates into CASSVSPGYNEQFF.

This rearrangement joins TRBV27 to TRBJ2-1; unclear D gene. The CDR3 has 14 amino acids. Germline V gene sequence: CDR1 MNHEY, CDR2 SMNVEV (reference sequence). Between the trimmed V and J ends, which lost 5 bases and 3 bases, there was a span of 11 bases. In nucleotides, the CDR3 is TGTGCCAGCAGTACGTTATGGGACTACAATGAGCAGTTCTTC. Its protein is CASSTLWDYNEQFF.

V gene TRBV4-2 combines with J gene TRBJ2-5, with TRBD2 matching over 8 bases. The J call is doubtful: the DNA matches TRBJ2-7 better. Germline CDR1 reads LGHNA; CDR2 reads YNFKEQ. The CDR3 runs to 14 residues. CDR3 amino acids: CASSQGRSGNEQYF. The CDR3 coding sequence is TGTGCCAGCAGCCAAGGTCGTAGCGGGAACGAGCAGTACTTC.

V usage is TRBV12-3 or TRBV12-4 and J usage is TRBJ2-1; D uncertain. V lost 10 bases and J 5 bases, leaving 15 bases between the germline ends. This CDR3 is built from 13 residues. CDR3: CATTYGLNNEQFF. As DNA, the CDR3 is TGTGCCACCACCTACGGGCTTAACAATGAGCAGTTCTTC.

This clonotype was detected only a few times. The chain carries TRBV7-9 and TRBJ2-1; 14 nucleotides align to TRBD2. Per germline, CDR1 SEHNR and CDR2 FQNEAQ (reference sequence). With 5 bases clipped from V and 10 bases from J, the junction kept 7 bases outside the gene matches. The CDR3 spans 15 residues. The CDR3 DNA is TGTGCCAGCAGCCCCGGGACTAGCGGGAGATGGGAGCAGTTCTTC. Protein sequence: CASSPGTSGRWEQFF.

The table lists this clonotype with a count of one. The chain carries TRBV6-5 and TRBJ2-1; 14 bases agree with TRBD2. The CDR3 length is 15 residues. Germline loops: CDR1 MNHEY, CDR2 SVGAGI. Trimming removed 5 bases from V and 10 bases from J; junction bases left unmatched: 7. CDR3 in DNA: TGTGCCAGCAGTGAATGGACTAGCGGGAGGCACGAGCAGTTCTTC. Protein product: CASSEWTSGRHEQFF.

In its sample, this clonotype was seen a few times. This may be a read error, as it is one base from a much larger clone. V and J are TRBV20-1 and TRBJ2-1; no definite D call. Germline V gene sequence: CDR1 DFQATT, CDR2 SNEGSKA (reference sequence). There are 14 residues in the CDR3. Here the CDR3 reads CNARHLNYGPEQFF. The DNA for the CDR3 is TGCAATGCTAGACACCTAAACTACGGCCCTGAGCAGTTCTTC.

The chain has TRBV29-1 and TRBJ2-1; 9 bases are shared with TRBD1. The germline V gene has CDR1 SQVTM and CDR2 ANQGSEA. CDR3 length equals 12 residues. V dropped 7 bases and J dropped 4; count of bases not matched to a gene: 2. The CDR3 nucleotides read TGCAGCGCTGGACAGGGGTACAATGAGCAGTTCTTC. Amino acids: CSAGQGYNEQFF.

The genes are TRBV6-6 and TRBJ1-2; D unresolved. With 3 bases removed from V and 2 bases from J, the gap between germline ends came to 4 bases. The germline gives CDR1 MNHNY, CDR2 SVGAGI (reference sequence). CDR3 length: 12 residues. In DNA, the CDR3 is TGTGCCAGCAGTTATCAAAACTATGGCTACACCTTC. It encodes CASSYQNYGYTF.

Only a few counts were recorded for this clonotype. This chain uses TRBV28 with TRBJ2-1; 11 nucleotides match TRBD2. CDR1 and CDR2 (germline): MDHEN, SYDVKM. This CDR3 spans 17 amino acids. V was clipped by 5 bases and J by 3 bases; unmatched bases: 9. CDR3 sequence (DNA): TGTGCCAGCAGTCGCCTGACTAGCGGGAACTTCTACAATGAGCAGTTCTTC. It encodes CASSRLTSGNFYNEQFF.